This T cell receptor beta chain is drawn from a study of blood T cell repertoires in COVID-19. At the level of the study: Sources were T cells, B-cell-depleted T cells, or PBMCs; the material itself was cDNA or gDNA.

Trimming left V 7 bases short and J 0 bases short, with 15 bases between. Looked up from germline, CDR1 is MDHEN and CDR2 is SYDVKM. CDR3 size: 16 residues. Methods used by the authors: The authors estimated nucleated cell counts from reference gene primer amplification. Produced via immunoSEQ multiplex PCR; TCRdb's table is partial and in-frame only. The V and J calls and clone size come from that table; D and trimming were worked out from the DNA. Altogether tens of thousands of clones are present, 80% to 90% being singletons, with the ten largest covering roughly a sixth. The TCR was taken from a human donor in a cohort sampled during active COVID-19. The chain carries TRBV28 and TRBJ1-4; no clear D. The specimen sequenced was peripheral blood. This chain's CDR3 is CASTLRYYATNEKLFF. CDR3 in DNA: TGTGCCAGCACCCTACGATACTATGCAACTAATGAAAAACTGTTTTTT.